The rows below give T cell receptor beta chains drawn from one sample of a study of T cells in Graves' hyperthyroidism and ophthalmopathy. Via MiXCR, TCRdb re-called the multiplex PCR reads, giving one row per CDR3 protein. The table includes roughly 750,000 distinct CDR3 sequences, 16% detected once. Sample: blood. These receptors all come from a man younger than 35 with Graves' hyperthyroidism. CDR3s include the opening cysteine and the closing phenylalanine or tryptophan. The order of the fields is clone size, J gene, V gene, D gene, CDR3 DNA, CDR3 protein. D genes are given only for firm matches. A row's size may be missing; if present it is once, few, many or a size class.

abundance: once
j_gene: TRBJ2-7
v_gene: TRBV20-1
d_gene: NA
CDR3nt: TGCAGTGCTATCTACCCCGACAGCTCCTACGAGCAGTACTTC
CDR3aa: CSAIYPDSSYEQYF

abundance: NA
j_gene: TRBJ2-3
v_gene: TRBV25-1
d_gene: TRBD1
CDR3nt: TGTGCCAGCAGTGAAATGGGACAGAAAACAGATACGCAGTATTTT
CDR3aa: CASSEMGQKTDTQYF

abundance: many
j_gene: TRBJ2-5
v_gene: TRBV12-3/TRBV12-4
d_gene: TRBD2
CDR3nt: TGTGCCAGCAGTTTAGCCAAGCCGCTAGCGGGAGAAGAGACCCAGTACTTC
CDR3aa: CASSLAKPLAGEETQYF

abundance: few
j_gene: TRBJ2-1
v_gene: TRBV5-1
d_gene: NA
CDR3nt: TGCGCCAGCAGCGTGACAGGCCCCCCCTACAATGAGCAGTTCTTC
CDR3aa: CASSVTGPPYNEQFF

abundance: few
j_gene: TRBJ2-3
v_gene: TRBV10-3
d_gene: TRBD1
CDR3nt: TGTGCCATCAACCCGGACAGGGGGCGCACAGATACGCAGTATTTT
CDR3aa: CAINPDRGRTDTQYF

abundance: many
j_gene: TRBJ2-1
v_gene: TRBV5-1
d_gene: TRBD2
CDR3nt: TGCGCCAGCAGAAAGACTAGCGGGGAGTACAATGAGCAGTTCTTC
CDR3aa: CASRKTSGEYNEQFF

abundance: many
j_gene: TRBJ1-1
v_gene: TRBV5-8
d_gene: NA
CDR3nt: TGTGCCAGCAGTGATGGGGCTGAAGCTTTCTTT
CDR3aa: CASSDGAEAFF

abundance: many
j_gene: TRBJ2-1
v_gene: TRBV15
d_gene: NA
CDR3nt: TGTGCCACCAGCAGAGACGGAGGGCCTGAGAATGAGCAGTTCTTC
CDR3aa: CATSRDGGPENEQFF

abundance: many
j_gene: TRBJ1-1
v_gene: TRBV3-1
d_gene: NA
CDR3nt: TGTGCCAGCAGCCAAGATTGGACCTTATCATTGGCTGAAGCTTTCTTT
CDR3aa: CASSQDWTLSLAEAFF

abundance: NA
j_gene: TRBJ1-5
v_gene: TRBV19
d_gene: NA
CDR3nt: TGTGCCAGTAGGGAACTTGGCAGGGATGGCCAGCCCCAGCATTTT
CDR3aa: CASRELGRDGQPQHF

abundance: many
j_gene: TRBJ2-2
v_gene: TRBV12-3/TRBV12-4
d_gene: TRBD2
CDR3nt: TGTGCCCGACGACTAGCGGGAGGGGGCGGGGAGCTGTTTTTT
CDR3aa: CARRLAGGGGELFF

abundance: NA
j_gene: TRBJ1-3
v_gene: TRBV19
d_gene: NA
CDR3nt: TGTGCCAGTAGTGAGACCTGGGCTTTCTCTGGAAACACCATATATTTT
CDR3aa: CASSETWAFSGNTIYF

abundance: once
j_gene: TRBJ2-7
v_gene: TRBV28
d_gene: TRBD1
CDR3nt: TGTGCCAGCAGTTCCGATCGGACAGGGAGCTACGAGCAGTACTTC
CDR3aa: CASSSDRTGSYEQYF

abundance: NA
j_gene: TRBJ1-4
v_gene: TRBV2
d_gene: NA
CDR3nt: TGTGCCAGCAGTCCATACTCTGAAAAACTGTTTTTT
CDR3aa: CASSPYSEKLFF

abundance: NA
j_gene: TRBJ2-1
v_gene: TRBV5-5
d_gene: TRBD2
CDR3nt: TGTGCCAGCAGCTTGTTACTAGCGGGAGACAATGAGCAGTTCTTC
CDR3aa: CASSLLLAGDNEQFF

abundance: many
j_gene: TRBJ2-7
v_gene: TRBV28
d_gene: NA
CDR3nt: TGTGCCAGCAGTTTAGGGGGCGGCGGACACTACGAGCAGTACTTC
CDR3aa: CASSLGGGGHYEQYF

abundance: NA
j_gene: TRBJ2-1
v_gene: TRBV5-1
d_gene: NA
CDR3nt: TGCGCCAGCAGCATAGGGGGTCCTAGCAGAAATGAGCAGTTCTTC
CDR3aa: CASSIGGPSRNEQFF

abundance: few
j_gene: TRBJ2-1
v_gene: TRBV29-1
d_gene: TRBD2
CDR3nt: TGCAGCGCGGTGGGAGGGCAGGGCTTGAATGAGCAGTTCTTC
CDR3aa: CSAVGGQGLNEQFF

abundance: NA
j_gene: TRBJ2-5
v_gene: TRBV5-8
d_gene: NA
CDR3nt: TGTGCCAGCAGCTTGGACCCTCCTAGACTCCTCCAAGAGACCCAGTACTTC
CDR3aa: CASSLDPPRLLQETQYF

abundance: few
j_gene: TRBJ2-3
v_gene: TRBV9
d_gene: TRBD1
CDR3nt: TGTGCCAGCAGCCCCCGGGGGACAGGGGAAATCGGGCTCCCAGATACGCAGTATTTT
CDR3aa: CASSPRGTGEIGLPDTQYF

abundance: many
j_gene: TRBJ2-7
v_gene: TRBV10-3
d_gene: NA
CDR3nt: TGTGCCATCAGTGATAAGGGTAACGACGAGCAGTACTTC
CDR3aa: CAISDKGNDEQYF

abundance: few
j_gene: TRBJ2-2
v_gene: TRBV30
d_gene: NA
CDR3nt: TGTGCCTGGAGTGTAGGGGGGCTCTACACCGGGGAGCTGTTTTTT
CDR3aa: CAWSVGGLYTGELFF

abundance: many
j_gene: TRBJ2-5
v_gene: TRBV18
d_gene: NA
CDR3nt: TGTGCCACCATCCGGGACTCCCAAGAGACCCAGTACTTC
CDR3aa: CATIRDSQETQYF

abundance: NA
j_gene: TRBJ1-2
v_gene: TRBV4-2
d_gene: NA
CDR3nt: TGTGCCAGCAGCCATGAGCGTGGCTTGTATGGCTACACCTTC
CDR3aa: CASSHERGLYGYTF

abundance: NA
j_gene: TRBJ2-1
v_gene: TRBV7-2
d_gene: TRBD2
CDR3nt: TGTGCCAGCAGCTTAGCCCTAGCGGGGAGTCAGTTCTTC
CDR3aa: CASSLALAGSQFF

abundance: NA
j_gene: TRBJ1-5
v_gene: TRBV19
d_gene: NA
CDR3nt: TGTGCCAGTAGGGCCCATATGGGGGCAGGTCAGCCCCAGCATTTT
CDR3aa: CASRAHMGAGQPQHF

abundance: NA
j_gene: TRBJ1-2
v_gene: TRBV2
d_gene: TRBD1
CDR3nt: TGTGCCAGCAGTCCATGGGACAGGGGTTTGTATGGCTACACCTTC
CDR3aa: CASSPWDRGLYGYTF

abundance: NA
j_gene: TRBJ2-5
v_gene: TRBV14
d_gene: NA
CDR3nt: TGTGCCAGCAGCATCAGTGGGGGAGTGGGGACCCAGTACTTC
CDR3aa: CASSISGGVGTQYF

abundance: many
j_gene: TRBJ1-5
v_gene: TRBV5-6
d_gene: NA
CDR3nt: TGTGCCAGCAGCTCAAACCTAGGGCAGCCCCAGCATTTT
CDR3aa: CASSSNLGQPQHF

abundance: NA
j_gene: TRBJ2-1
v_gene: TRBV29-1
d_gene: TRBD2
CDR3nt: TGCAGCGCTGAATGGACTAGAGATGAGCAGTTCTTC
CDR3aa: CSAEWTRDEQFF

abundance: NA
j_gene: TRBJ1-5
v_gene: TRBV28
d_gene: TRBD1
CDR3nt: TGTGCCAGCAGTATTACAGGGGTTACTTTCCAGCCCCAGCATTTT
CDR3aa: CASSITGVTFQPQHF

abundance: few
j_gene: TRBJ2-6
v_gene: TRBV19
d_gene: NA
CDR3nt: TGTGCCAGCAGGGACGGATCGGCTGGGGCCAACGTCCTGACTTTC
CDR3aa: CASRDGSAGANVLTF

abundance: few
j_gene: TRBJ2-7
v_gene: TRBV5-1
d_gene: TRBD2
CDR3nt: TGCGCCAGCAGCCAGGCCGCGGGGGACGAGCAGTACTTC
CDR3aa: CASSQAAGDEQYF

abundance: many
j_gene: TRBJ2-2
v_gene: TRBV28
d_gene: TRBD2
CDR3nt: TGTGCCAGCAGTCATAGCGGGAGGGCCGGGAACACCGGGGAGCTGTTTTTT
CDR3aa: CASSHSGRAGNTGELFF

abundance: NA
j_gene: TRBJ1-1
v_gene: TRBV7-9
d_gene: NA
CDR3nt: TGTGCCAGCAGCTTAGAGGGGGGGACTCGGGAAGCTTTCTTT
CDR3aa: CASSLEGGTREAFF

abundance: once
j_gene: TRBJ2-3
v_gene: TRBV29-1
d_gene: NA
CDR3nt: TGCAGCGTTGAAGATTACAGGGAAACAGATACGCAGTATTTT
CDR3aa: CSVEDYRETDTQYF

abundance: NA
j_gene: TRBJ2-1
v_gene: TRBV27
d_gene: NA
CDR3nt: TGTGCCAGCAGTTTTACCTTCCGCGGCCGCTACAATGAGCAGTTCTTC
CDR3aa: CASSFTFRGRYNEQFF

abundance: many
j_gene: TRBJ2-5
v_gene: TRBV18
d_gene: NA
CDR3nt: TGTGCCAGCTCAGCATCGCGAGAGACCCAGTACTTC
CDR3aa: CASSASRETQYF

abundance: NA
j_gene: TRBJ2-7
v_gene: TRBV20-1
d_gene: TRBD2
CDR3nt: TGCAGTGCTACATTAAGACTAGCGGGACAGGCCGAGCAGTACTTC
CDR3aa: CSATLRLAGQAEQYF

abundance: few
j_gene: TRBJ2-2
v_gene: TRBV28
d_gene: NA
CDR3nt: TGTGCCAGCTACTCCCGGCGGGAGAACACCGGGGAGCTGTTTTTT
CDR3aa: CASYSRRENTGELFF

abundance: NA
j_gene: TRBJ2-7
v_gene: TRBV30
d_gene: NA
CDR3nt: TGTGCCTGGAGTATAGGGGGGAAGTCCTACGAGCAGTACTTC
CDR3aa: CAWSIGGKSYEQYF

abundance: few
j_gene: TRBJ2-3
v_gene: TRBV19
d_gene: TRBD2
CDR3nt: TGTGCCAGTAGTGGGGGCGGACTAGCGGGAGGTGCAGATACGCAGTATTTT
CDR3aa: CASSGGGLAGGADTQYF

abundance: NA
j_gene: TRBJ1-5
v_gene: TRBV20-1
d_gene: TRBD1
CDR3nt: TGCAGTGCTAGATCCGGGACAGGGGGGTTTCAGCCCCAGCATTTT
CDR3aa: CSARSGTGGFQPQHF

abundance: NA
j_gene: TRBJ2-3
v_gene: TRBV3-1
d_gene: NA
CDR3nt: TGTGCCAGCAGCCAAGAAAGAAATTTTGGCCTAGAGGGTACGCAGTATTTT
CDR3aa: CASSQERNFGLEGTQYF

abundance: many
j_gene: TRBJ1-1
v_gene: TRBV27
d_gene: NA
CDR3nt: TGTGCCAGCAGTTCGCTACCCTGGTCGGGAGGGGACACTGAAGCTTTCTTT
CDR3aa: CASSSLPWSGGDTEAFF

abundance: many
j_gene: TRBJ2-1
v_gene: TRBV7-6
d_gene: TRBD2
CDR3nt: TGTGCCAGCAGCATTAGTGACGGACTAGCGGATGAGCAGTTCTTC
CDR3aa: CASSISDGLADEQFF

abundance: many
j_gene: TRBJ2-7
v_gene: TRBV7-6
d_gene: TRBD2
CDR3nt: TGTGCCAGCAGCCCCGGGACTAGCGAGCCGTACGAGCAGTACTTC
CDR3aa: CASSPGTSEPYEQYF

abundance: few
j_gene: TRBJ2-2
v_gene: TRBV20-1
d_gene: NA
CDR3nt: TGCAGTGCTAGAGATGAGGGCACATCCACCGGGGAGCTGTTTTTT
CDR3aa: CSARDEGTSTGELFF

abundance: many
j_gene: TRBJ2-2
v_gene: TRBV12-3/TRBV12-4
d_gene: NA
CDR3nt: TGTGCCAGCAGCCCCGGCAGCGCGAACACCGGGGAGCTGTTTTTT
CDR3aa: CASSPGSANTGELFF

abundance: NA
j_gene: TRBJ1-5
v_gene: TRBV27
d_gene: NA
CDR3nt: TGTGCCAGCAGTTTATTCCCCCCTCAGGGAAATCAGCCCCAGCATTTT
CDR3aa: CASSLFPPQGNQPQHF

abundance: NA
j_gene: TRBJ2-1
v_gene: TRBV18
d_gene: TRBD1
CDR3nt: TGTGCCAGCTCACCACCGCAGGGGGCTGGAAATGAGCAGTTCTTC
CDR3aa: CASSPPQGAGNEQFF

abundance: few
j_gene: TRBJ1-2
v_gene: TRBV2
d_gene: NA
CDR3nt: TGTGCCAGCAGTGAACGGGGGGACGGCTATGGCTACACCTTC
CDR3aa: CASSERGDGYGYTF

abundance: NA
j_gene: TRBJ2-2
v_gene: TRBV27
d_gene: NA
CDR3nt: TGTGCCAGCAGTTTACGTAAGCCAGCGAGGAACACCGGGGAGCTGTTTTTT
CDR3aa: CASSLRKPARNTGELFF

abundance: once
j_gene: TRBJ1-5
v_gene: TRBV28
d_gene: TRBD1
CDR3nt: TGTGCCAGCAGTGAAGAGACAGGGGGCGAACAGCCCCAGCATTTT
CDR3aa: CASSEETGGEQPQHF

abundance: few
j_gene: TRBJ2-1
v_gene: TRBV20-1
d_gene: TRBD1
CDR3nt: TGCAGTGCTAGAGCTCGACAGGGGGGCAATGAGCAGTTCTTC
CDR3aa: CSARARQGGNEQFF

abundance: NA
j_gene: TRBJ2-1
v_gene: TRBV10-2
d_gene: TRBD2
CDR3nt: TGCGCCAGCAGTCAGATCCCTAGCGGGAGGTTGATCGGGCAGTTCTTC
CDR3aa: CASSQIPSGRLIGQFF

abundance: many
j_gene: TRBJ2-5
v_gene: TRBV6-5
d_gene: TRBD1
CDR3nt: TGTGCCAGCAGTTACTCGAGGACAGGGGATTGGGGGACCCAGTACTTC
CDR3aa: CASSYSRTGDWGTQYF

abundance: many
j_gene: TRBJ1-5
v_gene: TRBV28
d_gene: TRBD1
CDR3nt: TGTGCCAGCAAGACAGGGGGCCAGCCCCAGCATTTT
CDR3aa: CASKTGGQPQHF

abundance: many
j_gene: TRBJ2-1
v_gene: TRBV12-3/TRBV12-4
d_gene: NA
CDR3nt: TGTGCCAGCAGTCCCGACCCTACCACGGTCAATGAGCAGTTCTTC
CDR3aa: CASSPDPTTVNEQFF